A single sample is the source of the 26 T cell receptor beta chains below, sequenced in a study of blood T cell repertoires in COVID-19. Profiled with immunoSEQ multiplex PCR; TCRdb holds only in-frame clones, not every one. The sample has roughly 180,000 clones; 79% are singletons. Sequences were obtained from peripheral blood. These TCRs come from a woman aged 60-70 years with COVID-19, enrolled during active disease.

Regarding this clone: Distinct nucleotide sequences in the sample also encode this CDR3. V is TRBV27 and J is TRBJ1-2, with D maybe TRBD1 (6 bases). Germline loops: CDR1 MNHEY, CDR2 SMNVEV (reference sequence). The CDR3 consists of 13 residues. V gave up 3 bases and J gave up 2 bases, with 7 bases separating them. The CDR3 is CASSFTGNYGYTF. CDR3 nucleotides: TGTGCCAGCAGTTTCACAGGGAACTATGGCTACACCTTC.

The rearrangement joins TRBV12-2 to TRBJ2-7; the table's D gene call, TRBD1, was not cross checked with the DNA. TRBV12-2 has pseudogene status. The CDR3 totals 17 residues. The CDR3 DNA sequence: TGTGCAAGTCGCTTAGCGAGGTTTGGGACAGTGGGGTACGAGCAGTACGTC. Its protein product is CASRLARFGTVGYEQYV.

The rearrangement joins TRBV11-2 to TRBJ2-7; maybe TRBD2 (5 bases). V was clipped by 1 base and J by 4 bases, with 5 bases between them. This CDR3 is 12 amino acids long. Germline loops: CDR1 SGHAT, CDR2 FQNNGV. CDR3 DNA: TGTGCCAGCAGCTTAGCGGGATACGAGCAGTACTTC. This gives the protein CASSLAGYEQYF.

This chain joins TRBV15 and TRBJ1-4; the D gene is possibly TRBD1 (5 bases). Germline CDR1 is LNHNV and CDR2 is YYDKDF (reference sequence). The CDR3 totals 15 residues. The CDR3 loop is CASTKARGGNEKLFF. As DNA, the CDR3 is TGTGCTTCCACCAAGGCGCGCGGGGGTAATGAAAAACTGTTTTTT.

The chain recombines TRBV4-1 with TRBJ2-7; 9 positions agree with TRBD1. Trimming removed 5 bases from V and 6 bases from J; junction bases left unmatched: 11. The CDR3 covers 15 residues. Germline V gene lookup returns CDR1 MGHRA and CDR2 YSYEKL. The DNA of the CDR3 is TGCGCCAGCAGCTTCACGGACAGGGGAGAGGGCGAGCAGTACTTC. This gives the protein CASSFTDRGEGEQYF.

The CDR3, as DNA: TGTGCCAGCAGCTTCGACAGGGTAAGAAATGAGCAGTTCTTC. Translated, it gives CASSFDRVRNEQFF. This sequence joins TRBV13 and TRBJ2-1, with TRBD1 identical over 7 bases. With 3 bases clipped from V and 7 bases from J, the junction kept 6 bases outside the gene matches. Germline CDR1 PRHDT, CDR2 FYEKMQ (reference sequence). The CDR3 consists of 14 residues.

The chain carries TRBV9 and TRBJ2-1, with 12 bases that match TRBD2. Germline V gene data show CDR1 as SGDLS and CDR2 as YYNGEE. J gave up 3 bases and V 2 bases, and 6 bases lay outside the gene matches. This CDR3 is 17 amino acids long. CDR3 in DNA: TGTGCCAGCAGCGTTTTAGGACTAGCGGGAAACTACAATGAGCAGTTCTTC. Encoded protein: CASSVLGLAGNYNEQFF.

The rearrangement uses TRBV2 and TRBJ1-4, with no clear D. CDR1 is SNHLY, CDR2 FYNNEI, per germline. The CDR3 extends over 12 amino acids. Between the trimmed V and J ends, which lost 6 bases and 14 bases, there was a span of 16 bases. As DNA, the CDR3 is TGTGCCAGCAGGTCCGGAATGAAAGCGCTGTTTTTT. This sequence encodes CASRSGMKALFF.

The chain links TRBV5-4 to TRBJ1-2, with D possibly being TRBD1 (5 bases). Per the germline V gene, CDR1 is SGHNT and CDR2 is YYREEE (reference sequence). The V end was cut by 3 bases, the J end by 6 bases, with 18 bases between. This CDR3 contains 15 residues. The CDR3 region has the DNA TGTGCCAGCAGCTCACGGTCAGGCGGGGGGAATGGCTACACCTTC. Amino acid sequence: CASSSRSGGGNGYTF.

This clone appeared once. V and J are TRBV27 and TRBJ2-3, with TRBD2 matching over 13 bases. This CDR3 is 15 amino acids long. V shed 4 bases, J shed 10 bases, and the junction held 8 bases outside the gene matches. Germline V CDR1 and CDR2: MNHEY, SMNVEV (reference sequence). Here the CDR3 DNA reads TGTGCCAGCAGTTCCCAAGGGACTAGCGGGACCTCGCAGTATTTT. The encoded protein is CASSSQGTSGTSQYF.

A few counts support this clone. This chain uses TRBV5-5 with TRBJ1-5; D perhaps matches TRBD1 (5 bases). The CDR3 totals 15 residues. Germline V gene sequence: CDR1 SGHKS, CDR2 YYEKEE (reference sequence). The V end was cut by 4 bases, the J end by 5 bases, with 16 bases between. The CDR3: CASSLLHGGDQPQHF. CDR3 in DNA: TGTGCCAGCAGCCTTCTTCATGGGGGGGATCAGCCCCAGCATTTT.

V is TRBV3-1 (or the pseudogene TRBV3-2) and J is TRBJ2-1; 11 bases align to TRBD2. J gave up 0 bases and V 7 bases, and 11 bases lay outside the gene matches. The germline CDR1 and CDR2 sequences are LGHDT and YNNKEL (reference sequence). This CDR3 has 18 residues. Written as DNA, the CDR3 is TGTGCCAGCACATACGGGACTAGCGGTCCCAGCTCCTACAATGAGCAGTTCTTC. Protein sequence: CASTYGTSGPSSYNEQFF.

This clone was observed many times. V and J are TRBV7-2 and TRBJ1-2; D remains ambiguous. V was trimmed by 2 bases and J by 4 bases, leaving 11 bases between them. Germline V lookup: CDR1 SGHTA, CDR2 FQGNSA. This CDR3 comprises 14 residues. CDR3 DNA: TGTGCCAGCAGCTTAAAGGAGGATCTCTATGGCTACACCTTC. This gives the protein CASSLKEDLYGYTF.

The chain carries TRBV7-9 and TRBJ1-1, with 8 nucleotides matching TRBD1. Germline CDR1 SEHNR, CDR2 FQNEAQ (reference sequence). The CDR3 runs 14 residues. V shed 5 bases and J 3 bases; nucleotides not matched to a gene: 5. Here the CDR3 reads CASSHDRGDTEAFF. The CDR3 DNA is TGTGCCAGCAGCCATGACAGGGGAGACACTGAAGCTTTCTTT.

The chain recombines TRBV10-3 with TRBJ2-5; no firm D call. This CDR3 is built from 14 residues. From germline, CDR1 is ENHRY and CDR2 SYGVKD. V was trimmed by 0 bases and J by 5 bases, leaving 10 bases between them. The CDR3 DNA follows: TGTGCCATCAGTGAGTCGATCTCCCAGGAGACCCAGTACTTC. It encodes CAISESISQETQYF.

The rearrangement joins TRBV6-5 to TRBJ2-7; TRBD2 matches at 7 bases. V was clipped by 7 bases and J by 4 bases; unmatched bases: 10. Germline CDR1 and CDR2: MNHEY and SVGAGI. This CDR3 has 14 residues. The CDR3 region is CASTTRDGGYEQYF. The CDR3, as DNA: TGTGCCAGCACCACCAGGGACGGGGGGTACGAGCAGTACTTC.

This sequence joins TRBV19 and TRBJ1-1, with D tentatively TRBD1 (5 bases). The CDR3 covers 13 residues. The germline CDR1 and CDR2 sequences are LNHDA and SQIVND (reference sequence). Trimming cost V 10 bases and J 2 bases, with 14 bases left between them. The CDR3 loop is CATTRAGNTEAFF. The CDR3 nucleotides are TGTGCCACCACCAGGGCAGGTAACACTGAAGCTTTCTTT.

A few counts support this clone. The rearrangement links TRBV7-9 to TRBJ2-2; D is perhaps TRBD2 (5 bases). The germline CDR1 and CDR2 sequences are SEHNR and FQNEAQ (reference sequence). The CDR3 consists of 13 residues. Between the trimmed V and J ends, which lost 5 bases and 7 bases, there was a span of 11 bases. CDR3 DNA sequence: TGTGCCAGCAGCCCATTGGGGAGCGGGGAGCTGTTTTTT. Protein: CASSPLGSGELFF. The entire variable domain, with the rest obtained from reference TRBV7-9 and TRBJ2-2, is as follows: DTGVSQNPRHKITKRGQNVTFRCDPISEHNRLYWYRQTLGQGPEFLTYFQNEAQLEKSRLLSDRFSAERPKGSFSTLEIQRTEQGDSAMYLCASSPLGSGELFFGEGSRLTVL.

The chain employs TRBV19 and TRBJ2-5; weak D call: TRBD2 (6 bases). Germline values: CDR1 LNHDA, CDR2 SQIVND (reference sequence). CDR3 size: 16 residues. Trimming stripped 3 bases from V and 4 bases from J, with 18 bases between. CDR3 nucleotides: TGTGCCAGTAGTATCCGGACTGCGGGGTTCTCAGAGACCCAGTACTTC. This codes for CASSIRTAGFSETQYF.

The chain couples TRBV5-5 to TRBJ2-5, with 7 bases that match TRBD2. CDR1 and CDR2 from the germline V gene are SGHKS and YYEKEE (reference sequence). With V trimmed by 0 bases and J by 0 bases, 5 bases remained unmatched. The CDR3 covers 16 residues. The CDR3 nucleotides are TGTGCCAGCAGCTTGGGCCTCGGGGGGTACCAAGAGACCCAGTACTTC. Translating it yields CASSLGLGGYQETQYF.

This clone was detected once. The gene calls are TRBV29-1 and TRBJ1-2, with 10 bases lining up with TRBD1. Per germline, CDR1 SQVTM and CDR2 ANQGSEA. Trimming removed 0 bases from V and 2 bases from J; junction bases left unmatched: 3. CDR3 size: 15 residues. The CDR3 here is CSVEERDRGNYGYTF. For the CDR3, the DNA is TGCAGCGTTGAAGAACGGGACAGGGGCAACTATGGCTACACCTTC.

The CDR3 nucleotides read TGCGCCAGCAGCCAAGATAGGGGCAACACGATCACAGATACGCAGTATTTT. This translates into CASSQDRGNTITDTQYF. The chain uses TRBV4-1 and TRBJ2-3; D might be TRBD1 (5 bases). There are 17 residues in the CDR3. The ends were cut back, 0 bases at V and 2 bases at J, with 15 bases in the middle. CDR1 and CDR2 (germline): MGHRA, YSYEKL.

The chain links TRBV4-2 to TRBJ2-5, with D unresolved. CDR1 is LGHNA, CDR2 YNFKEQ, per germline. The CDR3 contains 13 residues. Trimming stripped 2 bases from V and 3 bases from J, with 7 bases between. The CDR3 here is CASSQRLEETQYF. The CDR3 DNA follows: TGTGCCAGCAGCCAAAGACTCGAAGAGACCCAGTACTTC.

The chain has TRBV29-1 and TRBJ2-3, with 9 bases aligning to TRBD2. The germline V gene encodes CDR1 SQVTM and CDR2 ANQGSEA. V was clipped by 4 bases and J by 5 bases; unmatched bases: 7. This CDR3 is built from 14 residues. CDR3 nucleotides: TGCAGCGTTGTTGCGGGAGGGGTTGAAGATACGCAGTATTTT. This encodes CSVVAGGVEDTQYF.

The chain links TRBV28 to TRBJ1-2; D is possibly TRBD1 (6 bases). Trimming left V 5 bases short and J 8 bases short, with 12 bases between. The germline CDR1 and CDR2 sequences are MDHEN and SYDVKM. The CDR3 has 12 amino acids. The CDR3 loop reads CASSLPGAGYTF. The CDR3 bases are TGTGCCAGCAGTCTACCAGGGGCCGGCTACACCTTC.

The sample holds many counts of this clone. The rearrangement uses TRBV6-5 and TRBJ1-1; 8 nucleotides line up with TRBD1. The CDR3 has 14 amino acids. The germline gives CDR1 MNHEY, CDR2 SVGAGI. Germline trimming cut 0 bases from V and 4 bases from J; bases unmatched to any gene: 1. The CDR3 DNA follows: TGTGCCAGCAGTTACTCCACAGGGGGCACTGAAGCTTTCTTT. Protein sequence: CASSYSTGGTEAFF.